Each of the 6 T cell receptor beta chains below was sequenced from the same sample in a study of OX40 agonist ivuxolimab in advanced cancers. TCRdb's copy holds only in-frame clones and misses some; the assay was immunoSEQ multiplex PCR. The sample yields approximately 40,000 clones, 90% seen once. The material was CD4+ or CD8+ T cells sorted from blood, obtained in a trial of the OX40 agonist ivuxolimab. These receptors originate from an adult with an advanced solid tumor such as melanoma, head and neck, liver or kidney cancer.

The chain is built from TRBV6-5 and TRBJ2-7, with unresolved D. The germline V gene has CDR1 MNHEY and CDR2 SVGAGI. This CDR3 is 16 amino acids long. Trimming took off 0 bases at V and 2 bases at J, with 14 bases between the two ends. This CDR3 reads CASSYSRTRRAYEQYF. Here the CDR3 DNA reads TGTGCCAGCAGTTACTCGAGAACCCGAAGGGCCTACGAGCAGTACTTC.

This chain joins TRBV9 and TRBJ2-2; the D gene is possibly TRBD1 (6 bases). V was shortened by 0 bases and J by 4 bases, with 16 bases between the two germline ends. The CDR3 covers 17 residues. Germline CDR1 SGDLS, CDR2 YYNGEE. CDR3 amino acids: CASSVVSSGAATGELFF. CDR3 nucleotide sequence: TGTGCCAGCAGCGTAGTGTCGTCAGGGGCGGCCACCGGGGAGCTGTTTTTT.

V usage is TRBV5-1 and J usage is TRBJ1-1; tentative D call: TRBD1 (6 bases). The CDR3 extends over 14 amino acids. Trimming stripped 5 bases from V and 3 bases from J, with 14 bases between. Looked up from germline, CDR1 is SGHRS and CDR2 is YFSETQ. CDR3 nucleotides: TGCGCCAGCAGGACCCAGGGGCGGGACACTGAAGCTTTCTTT. This sequence encodes CASRTQGRDTEAFF.

The V call is TRBV19, the J call TRBJ1-4, with 7 bases that match TRBD1. The germline gives CDR1 LNHDA, CDR2 SQIVND (reference sequence). Unmatched junction bases numbered 4, after V lost 5 bases and J lost 4 bases. The CDR3 covers 14 residues. CDR3 loop: CASSVGQFNEKLFF. Here the CDR3 DNA reads TGTGCCAGTAGTGTGGGACAGTTTAATGAAAAACTGTTTTTT.

This sequence joins TRBV19 and TRBJ2-1; 8 bases line up with TRBD2. The length of the CDR3 is 15 residues. Germline CDR1 is LNHDA and CDR2 is SQIVND (reference sequence). V shed 4 bases, J shed 1 base, and the junction held 3 bases outside the gene matches. CDR3 residues: CASSTTSGSYNEQFF. DNA for the CDR3: TGTGCCAGTAGTACTACTAGCGGTTCCTACAATGAGCAGTTCTTC.

V and J are TRBV2 and TRBJ1-1, with D uncertain. The V end was cut by 4 bases, the J end by 0 bases, with 15 bases between. Germline CDR1 reads SNHLY; CDR2 reads FYNNEI. CDR3 length: 16 residues. The CDR3 nucleotides read TGTGCCAGCAGTGTCGAAGGGAGACAAATGAACACTGAAGCTTTCTTT. It translates to CASSVEGRQMNTEAFF.